This T cell receptor (beta chain) comes out of a study of T-cell memory formation after mild COVID-19. At the level of the study: Largely donor-specific TCR clusters were found. Study-level points and caveats: Memory from before infection featured some responding clones, which suggests cross-reactive memory joined. From day 15 to 85, contracting clones were balanced between CD4 and CD8, whereas later expanders leaned toward CD4+.

Of note for this clonotype: Antigen unknown.

The CDR3 length is 12 residues. Germline CDR1 PRHDT, CDR2 FYEKMQ (reference sequence). The germline V and J ends were trimmed by 0 bases and 10 bases, with 7 bases remaining between them. MiXCR, run by TCRdb on the 5' RACE reads, gives a single entry per CDR3 protein. The repertoire holds about 610,000 distinct CDR3 sequences, with roughly a sixth as singletons. The TCR sequence derives from an adult woman who had mild COVID-19 (a few samples of this study predate the infection). Cell type and time point are not known. The chain couples TRBV13 to TRBJ1-5; D is undetermined. Sequencing was performed on PBMCs or a T cell subset sorted from them (not recorded which). The CDR3, as DNA: TGTGCCAGCAGCTTAGGTAGGAGTCCCCAGCATTTT. Protein sequence: CASSLGRSPQHF.